The clone carrying this T cell receptor beta chain was observed a few times. Its antigen is currently unknown. The sample comes from a study of T-cell memory formation after mild COVID-19. Across the study: Clusters of TCRs were largely donor specific. Study-wide results and caveats: Pre-infection memory already had some responding clones, implying cross-reactive memory joined. Contracting CD4+ clones lay largely in CM and EM, with CD8+ ones residing in EMRA.

Constant-segment primers and 5'RACE yielded cDNA libraries for TCR alpha and TCR beta, each carrying sample barcodes and UMIs. TCRdb called the 5' RACE reads again in MiXCR, with one record for every CDR3 protein. The table includes some 160,000 distinct CDR3 sequences, about an eighth detected once. The source of this sequence is a man aged 18 to 29 who had mild COVID-19 (a few samples of this study predate the infection). Cell type and time point are not known. Sequencing used PBMCs or a T cell subset sorted from them (not recorded which).

CDR3 in amino acids: CASSGQRRLEAFF. The CDR3 DNA reads as TGTGCCAGCAGTGGGCAGAGACGGCTTGAAGCTTTCTTT. J is TRBJ1-1 and V is TRBV7-2, with D hard to call. The V gene lost 6 bases and the J gene lost 7 bases, with 15 bases spanning the gap. Germline V gives CDR1 SGHTA, CDR2 FQGNSA. The CDR3 totals 13 residues.